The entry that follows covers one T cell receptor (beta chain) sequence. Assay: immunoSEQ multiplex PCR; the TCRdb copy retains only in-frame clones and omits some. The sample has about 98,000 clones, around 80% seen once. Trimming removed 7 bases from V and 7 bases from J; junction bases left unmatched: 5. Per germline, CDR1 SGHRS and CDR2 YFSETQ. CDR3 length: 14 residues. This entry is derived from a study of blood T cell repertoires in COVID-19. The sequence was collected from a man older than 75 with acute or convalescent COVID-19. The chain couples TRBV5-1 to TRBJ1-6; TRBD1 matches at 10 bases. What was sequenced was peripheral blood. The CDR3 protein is CASRRDRGNSPLHF. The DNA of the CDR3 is TGCGCCAGCCGCCGGGACAGGGGAAATTCACCCCTCCACTTT.